This T cell receptor (beta chain) was captured in a study of T cells in Graves' hyperthyroidism and ophthalmopathy. The wider study: Peripheral blood was collected at initial diagnosis, before any treatment.

Study findings and constraints: In blood, most of the thyroid clonotypes expanded above 0.001 were also present. Before onset, ophthalmopathy was predicted by the model a median around 6.2 months earlier. Through a model of 13 V-J features, ophthalmopathy was separated from stable hyperthyroidism.

TCR beta CDR3 region amplification was performed from RNA transcripts. HTBI primers were used for first-round RT-PCR of the TCR CDR3. TCRdb called the multiplex PCR reads again in MiXCR, with one record for every CDR3 protein. The table lists 730,000 or so distinct CDR3 sequences, around 20% of them singletons. Trimming shortened V by 0 bases and J by 3 bases, and 10 bases separated the two germline ends. Looked up from germline, CDR1 is SGDLS and CDR2 is YYNGEE. This CDR3 spans 14 amino acids. In the case of this clonotype: Its antigen remains unidentified.

The rearrangement uses TRBV9 and TRBJ2-7, with TRBD2 as a possible D gene (6 bases). The clonotype originates from a woman aged 50 to 60 with Graves' hyperthyroidism that later progressed to Graves' ophthalmopathy. Input material: blood. This CDR3 reads CASSVVDSGYEQYF. CDR3 nucleotide sequence: TGTGCCAGCAGCGTAGTCGATAGCGGCTACGAGCAGTACTTC.